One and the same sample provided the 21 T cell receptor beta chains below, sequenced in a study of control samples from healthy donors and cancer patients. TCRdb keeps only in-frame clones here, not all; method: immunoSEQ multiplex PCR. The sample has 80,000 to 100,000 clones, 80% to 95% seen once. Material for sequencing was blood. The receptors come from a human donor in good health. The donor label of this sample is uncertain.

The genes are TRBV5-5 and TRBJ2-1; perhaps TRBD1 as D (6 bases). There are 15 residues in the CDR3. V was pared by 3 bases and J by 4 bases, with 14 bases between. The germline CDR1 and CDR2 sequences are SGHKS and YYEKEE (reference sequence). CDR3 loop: CASSSGTPEYNEQFF. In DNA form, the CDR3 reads TGTGCCAGCAGCTCCGGGACACCAGAATACAATGAGCAGTTCTTC.

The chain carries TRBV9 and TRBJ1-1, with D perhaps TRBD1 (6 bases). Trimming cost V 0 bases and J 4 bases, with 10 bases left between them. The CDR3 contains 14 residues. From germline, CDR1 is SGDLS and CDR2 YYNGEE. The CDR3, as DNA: TGTGCCAGCAGCGTAGATCAGGGGCCCACTGAAGCTTTCTTT. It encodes CASSVDQGPTEAFF.

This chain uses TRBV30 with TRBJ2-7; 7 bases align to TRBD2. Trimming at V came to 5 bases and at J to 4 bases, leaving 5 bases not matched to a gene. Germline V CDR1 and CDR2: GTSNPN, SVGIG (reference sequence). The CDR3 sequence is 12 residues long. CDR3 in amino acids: CAWGGDYYEQYF. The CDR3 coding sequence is TGTGCCTGGGGGGGGGACTATTACGAGCAGTACTTC.

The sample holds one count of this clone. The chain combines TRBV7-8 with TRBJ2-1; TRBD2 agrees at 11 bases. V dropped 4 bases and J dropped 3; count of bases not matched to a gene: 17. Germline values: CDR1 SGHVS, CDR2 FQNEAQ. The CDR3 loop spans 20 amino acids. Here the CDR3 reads CASSSYKTPLTSGVYNEQFF. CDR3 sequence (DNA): TGTGCCAGCAGCTCTTATAAAACCCCCCTGACTAGCGGGGTCTACAATGAGCAGTTCTTC.

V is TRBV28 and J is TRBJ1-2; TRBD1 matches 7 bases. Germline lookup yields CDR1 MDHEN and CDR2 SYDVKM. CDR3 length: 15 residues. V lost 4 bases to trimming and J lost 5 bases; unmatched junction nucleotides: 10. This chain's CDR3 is CASSSSKGGAYGYTF. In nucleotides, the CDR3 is TGTGCCAGCAGTTCATCCAAAGGGGGCGCATATGGCTACACCTTC.

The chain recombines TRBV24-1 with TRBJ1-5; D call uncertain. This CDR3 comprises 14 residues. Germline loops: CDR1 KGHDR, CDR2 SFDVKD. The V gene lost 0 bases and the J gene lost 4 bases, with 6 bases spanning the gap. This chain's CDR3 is CATSDLRVNQPQHF. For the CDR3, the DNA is TGTGCCACCAGTGATTTGCGGGTGAATCAGCCCCAGCATTTT.

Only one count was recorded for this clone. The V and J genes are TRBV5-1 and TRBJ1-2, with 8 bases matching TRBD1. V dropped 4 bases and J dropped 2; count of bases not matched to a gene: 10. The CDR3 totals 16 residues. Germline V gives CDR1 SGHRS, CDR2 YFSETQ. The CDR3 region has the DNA TGCGCCAGCAGCCAACGGTCCGGGACAGGAAACTATGGCTACACCTTC. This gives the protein CASSQRSGTGNYGYTF.

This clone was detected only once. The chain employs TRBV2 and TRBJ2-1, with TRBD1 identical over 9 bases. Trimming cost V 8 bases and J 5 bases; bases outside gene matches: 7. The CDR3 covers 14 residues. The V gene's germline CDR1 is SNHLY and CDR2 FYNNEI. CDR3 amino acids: CASSRRTGDNEQFF. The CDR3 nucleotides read TGTGCCAGCTCACGCAGGACAGGGGACAATGAGCAGTTCTTC.

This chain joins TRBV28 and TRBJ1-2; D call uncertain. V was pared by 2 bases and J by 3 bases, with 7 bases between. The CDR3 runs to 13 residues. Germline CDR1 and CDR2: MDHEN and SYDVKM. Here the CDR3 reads CASSLAGYYGYTF. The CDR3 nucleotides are TGTGCCAGCAGTTTAGCTGGGTACTATGGCTACACCTTC.

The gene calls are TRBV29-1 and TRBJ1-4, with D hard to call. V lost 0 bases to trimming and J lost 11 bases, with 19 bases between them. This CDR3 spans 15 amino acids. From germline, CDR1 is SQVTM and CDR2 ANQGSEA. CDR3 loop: CSVEDRAGGLGKLFF. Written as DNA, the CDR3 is TGCAGCGTTGAAGATCGGGCAGGAGGTCTTGGGAAACTGTTTTTT.

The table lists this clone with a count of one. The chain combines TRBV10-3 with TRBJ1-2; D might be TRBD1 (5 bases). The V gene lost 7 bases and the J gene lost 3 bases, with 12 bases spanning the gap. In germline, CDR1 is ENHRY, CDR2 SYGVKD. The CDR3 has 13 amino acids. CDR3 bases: TGTGCCATCACTCGGGGAGGGGACTATGGCTACACCTTC. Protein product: CAITRGGDYGYTF.

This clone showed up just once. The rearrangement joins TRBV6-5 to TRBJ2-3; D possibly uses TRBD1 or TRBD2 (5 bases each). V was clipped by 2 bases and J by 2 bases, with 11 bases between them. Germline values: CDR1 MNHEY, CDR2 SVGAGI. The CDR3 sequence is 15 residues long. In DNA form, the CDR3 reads TGTGCCAGCAGTTACGGGGGAGCCCCCACAGATACGCAGTATTTT. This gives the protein CASSYGGAPTDTQYF.

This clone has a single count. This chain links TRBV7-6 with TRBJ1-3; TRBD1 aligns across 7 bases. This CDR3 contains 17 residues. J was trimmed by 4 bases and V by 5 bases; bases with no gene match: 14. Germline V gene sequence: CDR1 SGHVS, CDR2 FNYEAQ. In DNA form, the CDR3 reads TGTGCCAGCAGCACTCAAGCCCCACAGGGGTCCGGAAACACCATATATTTT. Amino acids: CASSTQAPQGSGNTIYF.

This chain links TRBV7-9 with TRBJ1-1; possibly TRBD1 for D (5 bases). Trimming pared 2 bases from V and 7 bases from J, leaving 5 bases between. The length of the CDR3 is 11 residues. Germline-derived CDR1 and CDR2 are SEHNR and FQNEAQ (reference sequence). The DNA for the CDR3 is TGTGCCAGCAGCTTAACAGGTGAAGCTTTCTTT. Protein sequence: CASSLTGEAFF.

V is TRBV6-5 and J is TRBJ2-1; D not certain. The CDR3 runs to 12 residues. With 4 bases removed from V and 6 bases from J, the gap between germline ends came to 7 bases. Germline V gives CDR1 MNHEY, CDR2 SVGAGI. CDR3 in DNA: TGTGCCAGCAGTTTCACAGCCAATGAGCAGTTCTTC. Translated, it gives CASSFTANEQFF.

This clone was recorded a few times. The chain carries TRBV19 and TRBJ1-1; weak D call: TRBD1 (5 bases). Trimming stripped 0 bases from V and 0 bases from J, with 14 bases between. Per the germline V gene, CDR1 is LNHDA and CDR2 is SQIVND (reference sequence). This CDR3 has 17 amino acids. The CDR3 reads CASSIDPLTGLNTEAFF. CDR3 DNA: TGTGCCAGTAGTATAGACCCCTTAACAGGATTGAACACTGAAGCTTTCTTT.

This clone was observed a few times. CDR3: CASGASGGGEQFF. Written as DNA, the CDR3 is TGCGCCAGCGGGGCTAGCGGGGGCGGGGAGCAGTTCTTC. The chain employs TRBV5-1 and TRBJ2-1, with 10 bases aligning to TRBD2. V trimming: 7 bases; J trimming: 10 bases; junction bases outside the gene matches: 8. The CDR3 extends over 13 amino acids. The germline gives CDR1 SGHRS, CDR2 YFSETQ. The full variable domain, rest sourced from reference TRBV5-1 and TRBJ2-1, is KAGVTQTPRYLIKTRGQQVTLSCSPISGHRSVSWYQQTPGQGLQFLFEYFSETQRNKGNFPGRFSGRQFSNSRSEMNVSTLELGDSALYLCASGASGGGEQFFGPGTRLTVL.

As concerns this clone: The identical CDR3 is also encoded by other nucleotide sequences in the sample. The CDR3 coding sequence is TGTGCCAGCAGTTTGGCAGATACGCAGTATTTT. This gives the protein CASSLADTQYF. The V call is TRBV12-3 or TRBV12-4, the J call TRBJ2-3; D remains unclear. Deletions cut 3 bases from V and 4 bases from J, with 2 bases between. This CDR3 is built from 11 residues.

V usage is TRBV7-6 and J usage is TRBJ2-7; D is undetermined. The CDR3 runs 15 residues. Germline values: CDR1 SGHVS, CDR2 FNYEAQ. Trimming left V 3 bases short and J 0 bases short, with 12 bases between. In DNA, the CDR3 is TGTGCCAGCAGCTTTAACCGTGGGCACTCCTACGAGCAGTACTTC. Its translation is CASSFNRGHSYEQYF.

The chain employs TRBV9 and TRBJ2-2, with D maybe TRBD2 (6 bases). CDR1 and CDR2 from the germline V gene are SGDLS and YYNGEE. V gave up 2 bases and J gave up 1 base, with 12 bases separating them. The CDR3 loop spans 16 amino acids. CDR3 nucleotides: TGTGCCAGCAGCGTTGCTAGCGCCAGGAACACCGGGGAGCTGTTTTTT. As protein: CASSVASARNTGELFF.

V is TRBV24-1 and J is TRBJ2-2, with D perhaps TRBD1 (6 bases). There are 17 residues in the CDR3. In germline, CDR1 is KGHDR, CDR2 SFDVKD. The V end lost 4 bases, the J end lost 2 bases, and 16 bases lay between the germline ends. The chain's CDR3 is CATSETRGGTNTGELFF. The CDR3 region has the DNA TGTGCCACCAGTGAAACGAGAGGGGGTACCAACACCGGGGAGCTGTTTTTT.